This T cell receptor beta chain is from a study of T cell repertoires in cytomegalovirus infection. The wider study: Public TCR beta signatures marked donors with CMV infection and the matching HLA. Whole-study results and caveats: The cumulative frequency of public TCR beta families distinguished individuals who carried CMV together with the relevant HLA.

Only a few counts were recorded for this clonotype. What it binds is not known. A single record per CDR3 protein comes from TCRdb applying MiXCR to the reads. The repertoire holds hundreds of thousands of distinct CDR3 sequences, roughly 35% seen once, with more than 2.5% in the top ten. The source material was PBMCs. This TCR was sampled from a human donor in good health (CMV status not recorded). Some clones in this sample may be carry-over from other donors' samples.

The CDR3, as DNA: TGTGCCAGCAGTGCCGGAGGGGGACCCTCAACTAATGAAAAACTGTTTTTT. This translates into CASSAGGGPSTNEKLFF. This rearrangement joins TRBV27 to TRBJ1-4, with D tentatively TRBD1 (6 bases). Trimming shortened V by 5 bases and J by 0 bases, and 16 bases separated the two germline ends. Germline V lookup: CDR1 MNHEY, CDR2 SMNVEV (reference sequence). The length of the CDR3 is 17 residues.